The clone carrying this T cell receptor (beta chain) was seen a single time. The CDR3 runs 14 residues. V dropped 2 bases and J dropped 5 bases, with 12 bases sitting between them. Germline values: CDR1 LGHDT, CDR2 YNNKEL (reference sequence). The method was immunoSEQ multiplex PCR; TCRdb's version includes in-frame clones alone and lacks a portion of them. The sample holds approximately 250,000 clones; 92% are singletons and the top ten take 0.83%. This specimen belongs to a study of blood T cell repertoires in COVID-19. The clonotype originates from a man younger than 40 with COVID-19, enrolled during active disease. The sample was peripheral blood. V gene TRBV3-1 (or the pseudogene TRBV3-2) combines with J gene TRBJ1-1; no reliable D call. CDR3: CASSQREGRTEAFF. For the CDR3, the DNA is TGTGCCAGCAGCCAACGGGAAGGGAGGACTGAAGCTTTCTTT.